This T cell receptor beta chain was documented in a study of regulatory T cells in long-lasting Graves disease. The overall study: The term persistent Graves' disease signified upward of 5 years on antithyroid drugs with positive TSH receptor antibodies. Study conclusions and caveats: Persistent cases of Graves' showed reduced TCR diversity relative to newly diagnosed patients.

Of note for this clonotype: The antigen is unknown.

This sample's time point: persistent/refractory GD, antithyroid drugs over 5 years with positive TRAb. Scientists built the TCR library using RNA that was extracted from PBMCs. There are 13 residues in the CDR3. Trimming stripped 7 bases from V and 0 bases from J, with 9 bases between. Germline loops: CDR1 LNHDA, CDR2 SQIVND (reference sequence). Through Arm-PCR of CDR3 regions and iRepertoire HTBI primers, TCR beta libraries were built. Original data processing: Samples jointly harbored roughly 60 TRBV and approximately 15 TRBJ segments. TCRdb itself ran the multiplex PCR reads through MiXCR, one entry per CDR3 protein. The V and J calls were not made by the authors but by TCRdb's processing. The table records 300,000 to 500,000 distinct CDR3 sequences, roughly 20% of them present only once.

The V gene is TRBV19, the J gene TRBJ1-1; unclear D gene. Sequencing used peripheral blood mononuclear cells (PBMCs), obtained when the disease was refractory, from a patient treated with antithyroid drugs. The sequence was obtained from a female donor with Graves disease. The CDR3 DNA reads TGTGCCAGTATGAGGACGGTGAACACTGAAGCTTTCTTT. Residues: CASMRTVNTEAFF.